This T cell receptor beta chain was retrieved from a study of shared T cell receptors in the human thymus. Per the germline V gene, CDR1 is MGHRA and CDR2 is YSYEKL. V lost 3 bases and J lost 1, with 21 bases in between. This CDR3 spans 18 amino acids. Using immunoSEQ multiplex PCR, the repertoire was profiled, and TCRdb retains in-frame clones only, with some absent. The data hold 700,000 or so clones, with over 75% observed a single time. These data are also associated with another study on human thymus T cells.

Sequencing was carried out using thymocytes. The chain couples TRBV4-1 to TRBJ1-2, with a weak D call TRBD1 (6 bases). This clonotype was obtained from a girl under three years old with a congenital heart defect. CDR3 amino acids: CASSHQLGGTFSNYGYTF. The CDR3, as DNA: TGCGCCAGCAGCCACCAACTCGGGGGGACATTCAGTAACTATGGCTACACCTTC.